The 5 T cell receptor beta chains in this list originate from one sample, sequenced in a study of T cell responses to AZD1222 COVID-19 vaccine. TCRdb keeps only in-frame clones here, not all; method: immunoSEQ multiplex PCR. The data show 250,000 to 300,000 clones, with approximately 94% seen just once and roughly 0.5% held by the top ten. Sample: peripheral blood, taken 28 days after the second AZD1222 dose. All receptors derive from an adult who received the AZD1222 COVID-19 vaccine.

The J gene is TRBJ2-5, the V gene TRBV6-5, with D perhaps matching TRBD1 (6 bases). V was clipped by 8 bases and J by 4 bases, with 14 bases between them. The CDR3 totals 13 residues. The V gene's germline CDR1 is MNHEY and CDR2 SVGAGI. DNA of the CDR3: TGTGCCAGCCGTCTTACAGGGAGAGAGACCCAGTACTTC. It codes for CASRLTGRETQYF.

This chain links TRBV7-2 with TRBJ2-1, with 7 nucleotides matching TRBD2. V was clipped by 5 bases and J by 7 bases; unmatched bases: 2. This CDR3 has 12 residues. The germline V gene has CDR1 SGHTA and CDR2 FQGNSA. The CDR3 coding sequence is TGTGCCAGCAGCCGGCGGGGGAATGAGCAGTTCTTC. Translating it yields CASSRRGNEQFF.

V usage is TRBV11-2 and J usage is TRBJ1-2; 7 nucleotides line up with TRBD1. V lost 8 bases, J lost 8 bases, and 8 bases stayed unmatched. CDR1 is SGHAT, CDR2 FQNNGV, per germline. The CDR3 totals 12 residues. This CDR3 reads CASADRADGYTF. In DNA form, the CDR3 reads TGTGCCAGCGCAGACAGGGCAGACGGCTACACCTTC.

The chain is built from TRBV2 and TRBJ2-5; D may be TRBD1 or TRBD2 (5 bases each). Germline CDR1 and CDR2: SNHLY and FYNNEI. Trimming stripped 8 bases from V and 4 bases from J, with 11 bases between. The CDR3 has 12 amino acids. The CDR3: CASGTRGETQYF. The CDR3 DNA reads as TGTGCCAGCGGGACCCGGGGAGAGACCCAGTACTTC.

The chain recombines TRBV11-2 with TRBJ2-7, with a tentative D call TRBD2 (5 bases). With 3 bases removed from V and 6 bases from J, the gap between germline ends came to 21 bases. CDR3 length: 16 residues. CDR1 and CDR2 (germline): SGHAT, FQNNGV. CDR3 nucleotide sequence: TGTGCCAGCAGCTTGGGGTTAAGGAGGAACTCGGCCGAGCAGTACTTC. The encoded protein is CASSLGLRRNSAEQYF.